Sequencing of this T cell receptor beta chain was carried out in a study of blood T cell repertoires in COVID-19. Germline V gives CDR1 WSHSY, CDR2 SAAADI. Germline trimming cut 8 bases from V and 5 bases from J; bases unmatched to any gene: 6. This CDR3 is built from 13 residues. This clone was counted a single time. Profiling relied on immunoSEQ multiplex PCR, and the TCRdb table lists in-frame clones only, not all of them. Found here are approximately 300,000 clones, around 85% of them singletons; the top ten hold under 2%. The TCR originated in a woman aged 25 to 39 who had been exposed to COVID-19. Sequencing used PBMCs or T cells enriched from blood (not recorded which). This sequence joins TRBV10-2 and TRBJ2-5; 9 bases are shared with TRBD2. CDR3 nucleotide sequence: TGCGCCAGCGCCGCTAGCGGGGAGGAGACCCAGTACTTC. As protein: CASAASGEETQYF.